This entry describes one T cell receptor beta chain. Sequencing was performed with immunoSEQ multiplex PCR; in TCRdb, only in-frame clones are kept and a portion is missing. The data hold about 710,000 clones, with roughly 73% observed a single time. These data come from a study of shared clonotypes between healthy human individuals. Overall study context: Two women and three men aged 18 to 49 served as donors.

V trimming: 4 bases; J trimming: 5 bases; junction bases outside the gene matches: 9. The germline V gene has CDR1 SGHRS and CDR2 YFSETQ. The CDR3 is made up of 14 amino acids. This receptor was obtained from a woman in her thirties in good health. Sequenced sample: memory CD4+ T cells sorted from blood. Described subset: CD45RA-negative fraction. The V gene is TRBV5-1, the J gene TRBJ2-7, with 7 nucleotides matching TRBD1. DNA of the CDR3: TGCGCCAGCAGCCGGGGACAGTCGCAAGACGAGCAGTACTTC. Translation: CASSRGQSQDEQYF.